What follows are 11 T cell receptor beta chains derived from one specimen sequenced in a study of OX40 agonist ivuxolimab in advanced cancers. Clones were sequenced by immunoSEQ multiplex PCR, and TCRdb holds only the in-frame ones, with some missing. The table lists over 8,000 clones, roughly 70% of them singletons. Sequencing used CD4+ or CD8+ T cells sorted from blood, obtained in a trial of the OX40 agonist ivuxolimab. Receptors originate from an adult with an advanced solid tumor such as melanoma, head and neck, liver or kidney cancer.

The rearrangement uses TRBV5-5 and TRBJ2-1; 10 nucleotides align to TRBD2. The CDR3 is 15 residues long. After removal of 4 bases from V and 8 bases from J, the junction contained 9 bases not matched to a gene. CDR1 and CDR2 from the germline V gene are SGHKS and YYEKEE (reference sequence). In DNA form, the CDR3 reads TGTGCCAGCAGCCTTGGACTAGCGGTGCCCCATGAGCAGTTCTTC. Translating it yields CASSLGLAVPHEQFF.

The rearrangement uses TRBV19 and TRBJ2-3; 11 bases match TRBD2. The CDR3 totals 18 residues. Germline lookup yields CDR1 LNHDA and CDR2 SQIVND (reference sequence). V lost 4 bases to trimming and J lost 3 bases; unmatched junction nucleotides: 12. CDR3 sequence (DNA): TGTGCCAGTAGTACGCTAGCGGGAGGCAATTTTGGAACAGATACGCAGTATTTT. Amino acid sequence: CASSTLAGGNFGTDTQYF.

This chain connects TRBV5-5 to TRBJ2-7; 8 bases agree with TRBD1. Germline CDR1 and CDR2: SGHKS and YYEKEE (reference sequence). This CDR3 comprises 15 residues. V trimming: 2 bases; J trimming: 2 bases; junction bases outside the gene matches: 6. The CDR3 loop reads CASSLTGGTAYEQYF. The CDR3 DNA sequence: TGTGCCAGCAGCTTAACAGGGGGGACTGCCTACGAGCAGTACTTC.

The gene calls are TRBV6-6 and TRBJ1-5; a possible D gene is TRBD1 (5 bases). This CDR3 contains 14 residues. Germline CDR1 and CDR2: MNHNY and SVGAGI (reference sequence). Trimming took off 4 bases at V and 6 bases at J, with 13 bases between the two ends. This CDR3 reads CASSSVMGVQPQHF. DNA of the CDR3: TGTGCCAGCAGTTCGGTGATGGGGGTTCAGCCCCAGCATTTT.

V gene TRBV5-6 combines with J gene TRBJ1-1; tentative D call: TRBD1 (6 bases). Germline-derived CDR1 and CDR2 are SGHDT and YYEEEE. CDR3 length: 16 amino acids. The V end lost 6 bases, the J end lost 1 base, and 19 bases lay between the germline ends. CDR3 loop: CASIPPGEEGNTEAFF. The CDR3 DNA reads TGTGCCAGCATCCCACCAGGGGAAGAAGGGAACACTGAAGCTTTCTTT.

This clone was seen once. The chain has TRBV13 and TRBJ2-2; D might be TRBD1 (5 bases). V lost 5 bases to trimming and J lost 7 bases, with 11 bases between them. From germline, CDR1 is PRHDT and CDR2 FYEKMQ (reference sequence). The CDR3 is made up of 13 amino acids. CDR3 DNA sequence: TGTGCCAGCAGCGCTCCAGGGCACGGGGAGCTGTTTTTT. This gives the protein CASSAPGHGELFF.

The V call is TRBV19, the J call TRBJ1-3; possible D gene TRBD1, 6 bases. Trimming cost V 6 bases and J 4 bases, with 13 bases left between them. The germline gives CDR1 LNHDA, CDR2 SQIVND (reference sequence). CDR3 size: 14 residues. In DNA form, the CDR3 reads TGTGCCAGTAGACCTTCAGGGACAGGAAACACCATATATTTT. It translates to CASRPSGTGNTIYF.

V is TRBV9 and J is TRBJ2-7; 11 bases line up with TRBD2. Germline V gene lookup returns CDR1 SGDLS and CDR2 YYNGEE. J was trimmed by 0 bases and V by 4 bases; bases with no gene match: 3. This CDR3 has 15 amino acids. The CDR3 DNA reads as TGTGCCAGCAGCCGACTAGCGGGACGCTCCTACGAGCAGTACTTC. This gives the protein CASSRLAGRSYEQYF. Together with reference TRBV9 and TRBJ2-7, the CDR3 gives the full variable domain: DSGVTQTPKHLITATGQRVTLRCSPRSGDLSVYWYQQSLDQGLQFLIQYYNGEERAKGNILERFSAQQFPDLHSELNLSSLELGDSALYFCASSRLAGRSYEQYFGPGTRLTVT.

This chain uses TRBV5-8 with TRBJ2-5; D is ambiguous. Per germline, CDR1 SGHTS and CDR2 YDEGEE. This CDR3 region has 14 residues. The V end was cut by 0 bases, the J end by 3 bases, with 9 bases between. CDR3 amino acids: CASSLGTEEETQYF. The CDR3 DNA follows: TGTGCCAGCAGCTTGGGAACGGAAGAAGAGACCCAGTACTTC. Looking up the rest from reference TRBV5-8 and TRBJ2-5 gives the full variable domain: EAGVTQSPTHLIKTRGQQATLRCSPISGHTSVYWYQQALGLGLQFLLWYDEGEERNRGNFPPRFSGRQFPNYSSELNVNALELEDSALYLCASSLGTEEETQYFGPGTRLLVL.

V is TRBV4-2 and J is TRBJ2-6; the D is unclear. Germline values: CDR1 LGHNA, CDR2 YNFKEQ. Trimming left V 0 bases short and J 0 bases short, with 6 bases between. This CDR3 is 16 amino acids long. Here the CDR3 reads CASSQDTSSGANVLTF. Here the CDR3 DNA reads TGTGCCAGCAGCCAAGACACCAGCTCTGGGGCCAACGTCCTGACTTTC.

As concerns this clone: With only one base between it and a far larger clone, this is likely a read error. The rearrangement links TRBV5-6 to TRBJ2-7; D is uncertain. V dropped 5 bases and J dropped 4 bases, with 10 bases sitting between them. Germline CDR1 is SGHDT and CDR2 is YYEEEE. This CDR3 region has 12 residues. The CDR3 bases are TGTGCCAGCAGTTTGATCTCGTACGAGCAGTACTTC. It yields the protein CASSLISYEQYF.